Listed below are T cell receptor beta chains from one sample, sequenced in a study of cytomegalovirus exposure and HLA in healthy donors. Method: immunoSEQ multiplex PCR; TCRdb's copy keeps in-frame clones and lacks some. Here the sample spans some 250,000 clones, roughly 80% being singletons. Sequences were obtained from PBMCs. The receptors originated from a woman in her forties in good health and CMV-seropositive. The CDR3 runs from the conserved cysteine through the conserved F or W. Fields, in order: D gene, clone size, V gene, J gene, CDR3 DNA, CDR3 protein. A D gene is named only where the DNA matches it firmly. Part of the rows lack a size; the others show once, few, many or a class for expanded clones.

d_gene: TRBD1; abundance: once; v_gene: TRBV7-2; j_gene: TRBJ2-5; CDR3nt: TGTGCCAGCAGCTTACAGGGGGCAAAAGAGACCCAGTACTTC; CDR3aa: CASSLQGAKETQYF
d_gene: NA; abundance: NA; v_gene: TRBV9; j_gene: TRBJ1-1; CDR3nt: TGTGCCAGCAGCCGGGGCGGGGACACTGAAGCTTTCTTT; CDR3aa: CASSRGGDTEAFF
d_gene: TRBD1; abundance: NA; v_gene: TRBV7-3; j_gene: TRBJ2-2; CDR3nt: TGTGCCAGCAGCTTATCAGGGGGCGCCTTGACTCGCGGGGAGCTGTTTTTT; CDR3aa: CASSLSGGALTRGELFF
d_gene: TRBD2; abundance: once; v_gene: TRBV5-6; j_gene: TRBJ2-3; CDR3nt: TGTGCCAGCAGCTTGGGGGGCGGCGGGAGAGGAGATACGCAGTATTTT; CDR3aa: CASSLGGGGRGDTQYF
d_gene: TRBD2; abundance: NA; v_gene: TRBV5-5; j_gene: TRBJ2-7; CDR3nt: TGTGCCAGCAGCCTAACGGGGGGGCCCTACGAGCAGTACTTC; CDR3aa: CASSLTGGPYEQYF
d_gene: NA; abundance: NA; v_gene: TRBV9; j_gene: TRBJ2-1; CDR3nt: TGTGCCAGCAGCGCGTTACTAGCTGGCGAGCAGTTCTTC; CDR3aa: CASSALLAGEQFF
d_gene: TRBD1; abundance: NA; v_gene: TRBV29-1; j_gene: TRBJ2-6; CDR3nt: TGCAGCGTTGAAGAACCGGGACAGGGGGGTGGGGCCAACGTCCTGACTTTC; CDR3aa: CSVEEPGQGGGANVLTF
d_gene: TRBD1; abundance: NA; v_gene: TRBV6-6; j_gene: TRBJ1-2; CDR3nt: TGTGCCAGCAGACAATTGACAGGGGTTAAAGGCTATGGCTACACCTTC; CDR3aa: CASRQLTGVKGYGYTF
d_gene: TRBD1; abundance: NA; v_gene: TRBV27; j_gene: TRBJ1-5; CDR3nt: TGTGCCAGCAGTTGGGGACAGGGGGCCGATCAGCCCCAGCATTTT; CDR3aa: CASSWGQGADQPQHF
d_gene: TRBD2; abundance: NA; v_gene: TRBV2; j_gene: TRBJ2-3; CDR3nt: TGTGCTTCCAAGCGGGACTCACCCTATACGCAGTATTTT; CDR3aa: CASKRDSPYTQYF
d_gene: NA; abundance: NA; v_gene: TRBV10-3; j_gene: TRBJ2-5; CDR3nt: TGTGCCATCAGTGAGTCCCCCGTGGCAAAATACCAAGAGACCCAGTACTTC; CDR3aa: CAISESPVAKYQETQYF
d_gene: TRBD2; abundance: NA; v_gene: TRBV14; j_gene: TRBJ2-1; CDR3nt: TGTGCCAGCAGCCACCTAGCGGCCTACAATGAGCAGTTCTTC; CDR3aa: CASSHLAAYNEQFF
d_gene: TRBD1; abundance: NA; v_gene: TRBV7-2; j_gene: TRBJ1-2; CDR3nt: TGTGCCAGCAGCTCACCCAGGGGGCAGGGTGATGGCTACACCTTC; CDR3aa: CASSSPRGQGDGYTF
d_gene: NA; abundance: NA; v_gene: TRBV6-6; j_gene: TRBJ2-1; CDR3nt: TGTGCCAGCAGCCGGGAACACAATGAGCAGTTCTTC; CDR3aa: CASSREHNEQFF
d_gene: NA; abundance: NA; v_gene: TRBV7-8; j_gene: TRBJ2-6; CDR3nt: TGTGCCAGCAGCTTTTACAAGGAGGGGGCCAACGTCCTGACTTTC; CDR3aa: CASSFYKEGANVLTF
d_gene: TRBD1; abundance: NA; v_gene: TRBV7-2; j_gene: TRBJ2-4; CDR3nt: TGTGCCAGCAGCCCGTGGACAGGGGACATTCAGTACTTC; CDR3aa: CASSPWTGDIQYF
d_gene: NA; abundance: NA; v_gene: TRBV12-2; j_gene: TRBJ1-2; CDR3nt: TGTGCAAGTCGCTTAGTAGTCCCCGGGGGGACAGGGGGTGACTATGGCTACACCTTC; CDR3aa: CASRLVVPGGTGGDYGYTF
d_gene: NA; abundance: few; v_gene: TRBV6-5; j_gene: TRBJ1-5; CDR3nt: TGTGCCAGCAGTCCTGACAATAGCAATCAGCCCCAGCATTTT; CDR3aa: CASSPDNSNQPQHF
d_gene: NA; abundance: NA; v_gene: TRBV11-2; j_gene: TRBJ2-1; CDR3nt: TGTGCCAGCAGCTTAGATTGGGGGGTCGGAGCCAATGAGCAGTTCTTC; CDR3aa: CASSLDWGVGANEQFF
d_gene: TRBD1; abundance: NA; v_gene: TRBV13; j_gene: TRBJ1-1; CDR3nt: TGTGCCAGCAGCACCGACAGGGGGCGAACTGAAGCTTTCTTT; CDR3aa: CASSTDRGRTEAFF
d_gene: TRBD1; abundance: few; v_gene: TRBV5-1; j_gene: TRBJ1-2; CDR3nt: TGCGCCAGCAGCTTTGGTGAATACAGGGGTGGCGGCTACACCTTC; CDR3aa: CASSFGEYRGGGYTF
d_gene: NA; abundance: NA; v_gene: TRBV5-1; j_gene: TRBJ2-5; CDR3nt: TGCGCCAGCAGCTTGGGGGCCGAGACCCAGTACTTC; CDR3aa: CASSLGAETQYF
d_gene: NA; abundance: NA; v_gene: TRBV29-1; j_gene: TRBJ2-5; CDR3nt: TGCAGCGTTGGCGCAGGGCCTCCCAGTGGGACCCAGTACTTC; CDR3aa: CSVGAGPPSGTQYF
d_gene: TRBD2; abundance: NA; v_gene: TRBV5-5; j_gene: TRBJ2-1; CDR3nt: TGTGCCAGCAGCCCCGTTGACCTAGCGGGAAAACAGTTCTTC; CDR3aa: CASSPVDLAGKQFF
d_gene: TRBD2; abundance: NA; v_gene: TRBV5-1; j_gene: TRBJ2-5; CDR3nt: TGCGCCAGCTCCCACGCGGGGGAAGAGACCCAGTACTTC; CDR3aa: CASSHAGEETQYF
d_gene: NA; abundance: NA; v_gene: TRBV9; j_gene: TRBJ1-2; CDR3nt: TGTGCCAGCAGCGTAGACCATGGGGCGAACTATGGCTACACCTTC; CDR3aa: CASSVDHGANYGYTF
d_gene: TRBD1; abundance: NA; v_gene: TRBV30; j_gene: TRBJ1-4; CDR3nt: TGTGCCTGGGACACAGGGGGCGCAGGTGAAAAACTGTTTTTT; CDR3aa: CAWDTGGAGEKLFF
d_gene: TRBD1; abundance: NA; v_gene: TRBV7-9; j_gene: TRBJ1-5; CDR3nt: TGTGCCAGCAGCTCTGAGGAGACAGGGTTTTATAGCAATCAGCCCCAGCATTTT; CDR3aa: CASSSEETGFYSNQPQHF
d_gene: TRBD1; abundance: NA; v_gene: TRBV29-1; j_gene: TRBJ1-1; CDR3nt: TGCAGCGTTTCGAGAGGGGGCAGAAACACTGAAGCTTTCTTT; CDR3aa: CSVSRGGRNTEAFF
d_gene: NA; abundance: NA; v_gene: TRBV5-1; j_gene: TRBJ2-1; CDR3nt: TGCGCCAGCAGCCTCCGGGTCCAAGCAAATGAGCAGTTCTTC; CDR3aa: CASSLRVQANEQFF
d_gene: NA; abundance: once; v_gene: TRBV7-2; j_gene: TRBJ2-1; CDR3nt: TGTGCCAGCAGCTTTGACTCATACAATGAGCAGTTCTTC; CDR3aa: CASSFDSYNEQFF
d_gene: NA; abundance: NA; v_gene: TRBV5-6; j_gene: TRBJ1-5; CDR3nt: TGTGCCAGCAGCTTTAGGGGGGGAAGCAATCAGCCCCAGCATTTT; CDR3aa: CASSFRGGSNQPQHF
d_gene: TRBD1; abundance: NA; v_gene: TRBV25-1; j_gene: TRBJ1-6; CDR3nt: TGTGCCAGCGGGACAGCCATTTCACCCCTCCACTTT; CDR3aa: CASGTAISPLHF
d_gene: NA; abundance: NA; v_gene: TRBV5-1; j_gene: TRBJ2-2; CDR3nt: TGCGCCAGCAGCCCTATACAGGGCGACGGGGAGCTGTTTTTT; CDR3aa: CASSPIQGDGELFF